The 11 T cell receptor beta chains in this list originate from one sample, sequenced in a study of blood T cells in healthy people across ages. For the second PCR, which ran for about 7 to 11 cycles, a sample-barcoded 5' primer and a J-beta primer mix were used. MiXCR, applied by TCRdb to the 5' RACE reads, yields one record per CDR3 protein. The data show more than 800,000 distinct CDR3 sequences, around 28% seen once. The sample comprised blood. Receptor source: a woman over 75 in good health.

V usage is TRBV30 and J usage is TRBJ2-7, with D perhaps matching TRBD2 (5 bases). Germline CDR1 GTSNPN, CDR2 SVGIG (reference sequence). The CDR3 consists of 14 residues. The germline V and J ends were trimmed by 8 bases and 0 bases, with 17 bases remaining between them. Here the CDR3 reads CAVNHQGSSYEQYF. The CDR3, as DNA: TGTGCCGTGAACCACCAAGGGAGCTCCTACGAGCAGTACTTC.

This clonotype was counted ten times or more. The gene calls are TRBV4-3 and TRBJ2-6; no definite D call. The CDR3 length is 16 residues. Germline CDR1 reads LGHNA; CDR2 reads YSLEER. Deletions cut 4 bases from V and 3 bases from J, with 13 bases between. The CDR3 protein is CASSPVIGFGANVLTF. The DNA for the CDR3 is TGCGCCAGCAGCCCGGTCATAGGGTTTGGGGCCAACGTCCTGACTTTC.

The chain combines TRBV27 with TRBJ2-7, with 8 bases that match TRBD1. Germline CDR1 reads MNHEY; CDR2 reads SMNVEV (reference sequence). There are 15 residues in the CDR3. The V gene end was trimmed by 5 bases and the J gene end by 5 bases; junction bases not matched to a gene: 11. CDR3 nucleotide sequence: TGTGCCAGCAGTACACCAGGGGGCGCGTTCCACGAGCAGTACTTC. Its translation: CASSTPGGAFHEQYF.

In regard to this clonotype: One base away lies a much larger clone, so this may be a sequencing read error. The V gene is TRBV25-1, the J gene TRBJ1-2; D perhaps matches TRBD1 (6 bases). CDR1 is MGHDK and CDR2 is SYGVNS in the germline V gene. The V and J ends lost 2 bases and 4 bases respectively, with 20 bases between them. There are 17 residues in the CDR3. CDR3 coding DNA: TGTGCCAGCAGTGAACAGGTGGGCCGAGGGGGTAGCTATGGCTACACCTTC. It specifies CASSEQVGRGGSYGYTF.

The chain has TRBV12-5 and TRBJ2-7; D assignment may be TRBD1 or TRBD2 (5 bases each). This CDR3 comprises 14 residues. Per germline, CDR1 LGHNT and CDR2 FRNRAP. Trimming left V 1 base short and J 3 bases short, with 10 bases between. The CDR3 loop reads CASGLGQTIYEQYF. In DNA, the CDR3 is TGTGCTAGTGGTTTGGGACAGACTATCTACGAGCAGTACTTC.

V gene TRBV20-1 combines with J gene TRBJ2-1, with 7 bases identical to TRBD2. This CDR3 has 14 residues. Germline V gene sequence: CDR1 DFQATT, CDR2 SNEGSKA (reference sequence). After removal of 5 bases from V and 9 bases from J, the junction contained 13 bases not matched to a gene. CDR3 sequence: CSAVVAGSSGEQFF. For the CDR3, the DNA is TGCAGTGCTGTAGTAGCGGGTTCAAGCGGTGAGCAGTTCTTC.

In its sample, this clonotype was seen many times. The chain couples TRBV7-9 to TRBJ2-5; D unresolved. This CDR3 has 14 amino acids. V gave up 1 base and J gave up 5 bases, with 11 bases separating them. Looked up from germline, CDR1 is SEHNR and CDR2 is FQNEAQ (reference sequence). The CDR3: CASSLVVQQETQYF. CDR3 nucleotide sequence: TGTGCCAGCAGCTTAGTGGTGCAACAGGAGACCCAGTACTTC. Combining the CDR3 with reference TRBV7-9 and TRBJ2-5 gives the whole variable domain DTGVSQNPRHKITKRGQNVTFRCDPISEHNRLYWYRQTLGQGPEFLTYFQNEAQLEKSRLLSDRFSAERPKGSFSTLEIQRTEQGDSAMYLCASSLVVQQETQYFGPGTRLLVL.

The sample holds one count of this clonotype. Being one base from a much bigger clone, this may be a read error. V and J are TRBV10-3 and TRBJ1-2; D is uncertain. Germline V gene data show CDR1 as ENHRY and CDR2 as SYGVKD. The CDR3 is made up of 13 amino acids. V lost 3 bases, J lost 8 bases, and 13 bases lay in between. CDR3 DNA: TGTGCCATCAGTGATCGGCATGGTACGGGCTACACCTTC. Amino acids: CAISDRHGTGYTF.

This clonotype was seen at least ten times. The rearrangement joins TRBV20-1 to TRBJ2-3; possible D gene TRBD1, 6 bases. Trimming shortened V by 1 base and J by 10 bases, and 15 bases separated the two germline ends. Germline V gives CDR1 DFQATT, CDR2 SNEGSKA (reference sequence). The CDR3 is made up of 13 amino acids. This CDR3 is CSARVPDSLAQYF. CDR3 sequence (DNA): TGCAGTGCTAGAGTCCCGGACAGCCTAGCGCAGTATTTT.

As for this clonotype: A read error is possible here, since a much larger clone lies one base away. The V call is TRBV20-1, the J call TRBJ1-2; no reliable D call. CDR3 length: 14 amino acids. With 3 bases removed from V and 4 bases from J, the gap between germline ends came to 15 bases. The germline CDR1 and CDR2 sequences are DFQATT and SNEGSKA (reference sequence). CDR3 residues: CSASGVGLVYGYTF. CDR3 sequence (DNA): TGCAGTGCTAGCGGGGTAGGGTTGGTCTATGGCTACACCTTC.

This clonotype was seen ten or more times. The CDR3 region is CASSHRDGAETQYF. As DNA, the CDR3 is TGTGCCAGCAGCCACAGGGACGGCGCTGAGACCCAGTACTTC. The chain has TRBV7-6 and TRBJ2-5, with D possibly matching TRBD1 (6 bases). This CDR3 contains 14 residues. Trimming stripped 5 bases from V and 5 bases from J, with 15 bases between. Germline CDR1 is SGHVS and CDR2 is FNYEAQ.